The 32 T cell receptor beta chains presented below share a single source sample, sequenced in a study of blood T cell repertoires in COVID-19. Profiling relied on immunoSEQ multiplex PCR, and the TCRdb table lists in-frame clones only, not all of them. There are 150,000 or so clones in the sample; approximately 80% occur only once, and 10% to 15% lies in the top ten. The sample consisted of PBMCs or T cells enriched from blood (not recorded which). These receptors came from a woman between 55 and 75 years old who had recovered from COVID-19.

The V and J genes are TRBV6-5 and TRBJ1-5; D may be TRBD1 (5 bases). Germline-derived CDR1 and CDR2 are MNHEY and SVGAGI. V was shortened by 9 bases and J by 0 bases, with 12 bases between the two germline ends. The CDR3 has 14 residues. The CDR3 DNA follows: TGTGCCAGTAAAGAAAGGGGTAGCAATCAGCCCCAGCATTTT. As protein: CASKERGSNQPQHF.

The chain combines TRBV4-1 with TRBJ1-5; D call uncertain. Looked up from germline, CDR1 is MGHRA and CDR2 is YSYEKL. V was pared by 6 bases and J by 6 bases, with 15 bases between. The CDR3 totals 14 residues. DNA for the CDR3: TGCGCCAGCAGTTCAGACAAGACCCCTCAGCCCCAGCATTTT. It is translated as CASSSDKTPQPQHF.

The chain combines TRBV11-2 with TRBJ2-7, with 12 nucleotides matching TRBD2. This CDR3 contains 15 residues. Germline V lookup: CDR1 SGHAT, CDR2 FQNNGV. The V segment lost 6 bases and the J segment 4 bases; nucleotides outside the gene matches: 7. CDR3: CASRKTSGGTYEQYF. The CDR3 DNA reads as TGTGCCAGCAGAAAGACTAGCGGGGGCACATACGAGCAGTACTTC.

The chain carries TRBV3-1 (or the pseudogene TRBV3-2) and TRBJ1-2; TRBD1 is a possible D gene (5 bases). Germline V gives CDR1 LGHDT, CDR2 YNNKEL (reference sequence). The CDR3 has 12 residues. Trimming removed 1 base from V and 8 bases from J, with 8 bases in between. CDR3 coding DNA: TGTGCCAGCAGCCAAGTAGGGGTGGGCTACACCTTC. Translated: CASSQVGVGYTF.

This clone has just a few counts. This chain uses TRBV6-5 with TRBJ1-6; D is perhaps TRBD1 (5 bases). Trimming took off 6 bases at V and 7 bases at J, with 16 bases between the two ends. Germline V gene lookup returns CDR1 MNHEY and CDR2 SVGAGI. This CDR3 is built from 15 residues. In DNA form, the CDR3 reads TGTGCCAGCAGCCTCGACGGGGGGTTCAATTCACCCCTCCACTTT. Residues: CASSLDGGFNSPLHF.

This chain links TRBV28 with TRBJ2-5; perhaps TRBD2 as D (6 bases). Deletions cut 6 bases from V and 5 bases from J, with 13 bases between. The CDR3 length is 13 residues. The germline CDR1 and CDR2 sequences are MDHEN and SYDVKM. The CDR3 here is CASRGTGAETQYF. The DNA for the CDR3 is TGTGCCAGCAGAGGGACGGGAGCGGAGACCCAGTACTTC.

V is TRBV6-5 and J is TRBJ2-2, with TRBD2 matching 10 bases. The V gene end was trimmed by 0 bases and the J gene end by 7 bases; junction bases not matched to a gene: 5. The CDR3 spans 16 residues. CDR1 and CDR2 (germline): MNHEY, SVGAGI. CDR3 in amino acids: CASSYSQRGGRGELFF. The CDR3 coding sequence is TGTGCCAGCAGTTACTCCCAGCGGGGGGGCCGCGGGGAGCTGTTTTTT.

The chain combines TRBV7-9 with TRBJ1-3, with 9 nucleotides matching TRBD1. The ends lost 5 bases at V and 2 bases at J; junction bases unmatched: 4. The CDR3 is made up of 15 amino acids. Looked up from germline, CDR1 is SEHNR and CDR2 is FQNEAQ (reference sequence). CDR3 DNA: TGTGCCAGCAGCCTTACAGGGGGCACTGGAAACACCATATATTTT. Protein product: CASSLTGGTGNTIYF.

This clone was recorded only once. The CDR3 region has the DNA TGTGCCATCCAGGCCATCGGGAGTTCCGGGGAGCTGTTTTTT. Residues: CAIQAIGSSGELFF. V is TRBV10-3 and J is TRBJ2-2; D perhaps matches TRBD2 (6 bases). The CDR3 is 14 amino acids. V dropped 8 bases and J dropped 6 bases, with 16 bases sitting between them. The germline V gene has CDR1 ENHRY and CDR2 SYGVKD.

This rearrangement joins TRBV6-5 to TRBJ2-7, with D possibly matching TRBD1 (6 bases). With 6 bases removed from V and 2 bases from J, the gap between germline ends came to 11 bases. The CDR3 length is 13 residues. The germline V gene has CDR1 MNHEY and CDR2 SVGAGI. Here the CDR3 reads CASSPTGTYEQYF. The CDR3 coding sequence is TGTGCCAGCAGCCCGACAGGAACCTACGAGCAGTACTTC.

This clone has just one count. The chain couples TRBV27 to TRBJ1-5; possibly TRBD1 for D (5 bases). CDR1 is MNHEY and CDR2 is SMNVEV in the germline V gene (reference sequence). The V end was cut by 2 bases, the J end by 4 bases, with 21 bases between. The CDR3 is 18 residues long. The CDR3 DNA sequence: TGTGCCAGCAGTTTACAACCCCCGGCAGGGATTGGGAATCAGCCCCAGCATTTT. This translates into CASSLQPPAGIGNQPQHF.

The chain links TRBV6-5 to TRBJ1-3, with D perhaps TRBD1 (6 bases). Germline CDR1 and CDR2: MNHEY and SVGAGI. V lost 0 bases to trimming and J lost 4 bases, with 7 bases between them. There are 14 residues in the CDR3. The CDR3 sequence is CASSYSDRGNTIYF. The CDR3 DNA sequence: TGTGCCAGCAGTTACTCGGACAGAGGAAACACCATATATTTT.

The rearrangement joins TRBV19 to TRBJ1-1; unclear D gene. The CDR3 runs 14 residues. In germline, CDR1 is LNHDA, CDR2 SQIVND (reference sequence). The V gene lost 1 base and the J gene lost 1 base, with 7 bases spanning the gap. CDR3 sequence: CASSIGGANTEAFF. The CDR3 DNA follows: TGTGCCAGTAGTATAGGAGGAGCGAACACTGAAGCTTTCTTT.

The chain is built from TRBV15 and TRBJ1-2; a possible D gene is TRBD1 (5 bases). Germline assignment: CDR1 LNHNV and CDR2 YYDKDF (reference sequence). The CDR3 extends over 14 amino acids. V lost 3 bases, J lost 3 bases, and 11 bases lay in between. CDR3 loop: CATSRDNGYYGYTF. In DNA form, the CDR3 reads TGTGCCACCAGCAGGGACAATGGATACTATGGCTACACCTTC.

The chain is built from TRBV5-1 and TRBJ1-4, with D perhaps TRBD1 (6 bases). V lost 4 bases and J lost 6, with 13 bases in between. Germline CDR1 and CDR2: SGHRS and YFSETQ. CDR3 length equals 14 residues. The chain's CDR3 is CASSTQGFHEKLFF. The CDR3 DNA reads as TGCGCCAGCAGCACACAGGGATTTCATGAAAAACTGTTTTTT. The full variable domain, with the rest looked up from reference TRBV5-1 and TRBJ1-4, is KAGVTQTPRYLIKTRGQQVTLSCSPISGHRSVSWYQQTPGQGLQFLFEYFSETQRNKGNFPGRFSGRQFSNSRSEMNVSTLELGDSALYLCASSTQGFHEKLFFGSGTQLSVL.

The gene calls are TRBV21-1 and TRBJ1-2; TRBD1 is taken as the D call from the table, unchecked against the DNA. TRBV21-1 counts as a pseudogene. This CDR3 contains 13 residues. The CDR3: CASGKGQPYGYTF. The CDR3 bases are TGTGCCAGCGGCAAAGGACAGCCCTATGGCTACACCTTC.

The chain is built from TRBV27 and TRBJ2-7, with 8 bases matching TRBD1. V gave up 7 bases and J gave up 7 bases; unmatched junction bases: 9. The CDR3 extends over 13 amino acids. Germline CDR1 is MNHEY and CDR2 is SMNVEV (reference sequence). CDR3 nucleotides: TGTGCCAGCAAACCAACAGGGGGTGGTGAGCAGTACTTC. Translating it yields CASKPTGGGEQYF.

This clone came up once. The rearrangement links TRBV3-1 (or the pseudogene TRBV3-2) to TRBJ1-6; tentatively, D is TRBD1 (5 bases). The length of the CDR3 is 14 residues. The V gene's germline CDR1 is LGHDT and CDR2 YNNKEL (reference sequence). V was clipped by 1 base and J by 7 bases, with 8 bases between them. The CDR3: CASSQGQGNSPLHF. The CDR3 DNA reads as TGTGCCAGCAGCCAAGGGCAGGGAAATTCACCCCTCCACTTT.

This clone was observed a single time. The chain carries TRBV6-5 and TRBJ2-7; TRBD2 matches 10 bases. V dropped 6 bases and J dropped 3; count of bases not matched to a gene: 8. Germline assignment: CDR1 MNHEY and CDR2 SVGAGI. CDR3 length: 15 residues. The CDR3 reads CASSRPSGSYYEQYF. The CDR3, as DNA: TGTGCCAGCAGCCGGCCTAGCGGGAGTTACTACGAGCAGTACTTC.

The rearrangement links TRBV7-2 to TRBJ2-5, with 7 nucleotides matching TRBD1. The CDR3 sequence is 14 residues long. V lost 3 bases to trimming and J lost 5 bases; unmatched junction nucleotides: 6. Germline-derived CDR1 and CDR2 are SGHTA and FQGNSA. CDR3 protein: CASSFDRATETQYF. DNA of the CDR3: TGTGCCAGCAGCTTCGACAGGGCGACGGAGACCCAGTACTTC.

The rearrangement joins TRBV27 to TRBJ1-4, with D maybe TRBD1 (6 bases). Germline CDR1 and CDR2: MNHEY and SMNVEV (reference sequence). V lost 6 bases and J 8 bases, leaving 10 bases between the germline ends. CDR3 length: 12 amino acids. The CDR3 DNA reads as TGTGCCAGCAGGACAGGCGGAGAAAAACTGTTTTTT. Translating gives CASRTGGEKLFF.

This sequence joins TRBV29-1 and TRBJ1-2; unclear D gene. The germline gives CDR1 SQVTM, CDR2 ANQGSEA. V lost 4 bases and J 2 bases, leaving 8 bases between the germline ends. This CDR3 is 12 amino acids long. The CDR3 loop reads CSVVNRNYGYTF. The CDR3 region has the DNA TGCAGCGTTGTTAACCGGAACTATGGCTACACCTTC.

This rearrangement joins TRBV27 to TRBJ1-4; no clear D gene. V was clipped by 7 bases and J by 5 bases, with 11 bases between them. CDR1 is MNHEY and CDR2 is SMNVEV in the germline V gene (reference sequence). The length of the CDR3 is 13 residues. CDR3: CASIGALNEKLFF. CDR3 DNA: TGTGCCAGCATTGGAGCCTTAAATGAAAAACTGTTTTTT.

The chain is built from TRBV5-8 and TRBJ2-1, with D tentatively TRBD2 (6 bases). The germline V gene has CDR1 SGHTS and CDR2 YDEGEE. The CDR3 runs to 14 residues. V was shortened by 6 bases and J by 15 bases, with 25 bases between the two germline ends. The CDR3 nucleotides read TGTGCCAGCACCGCTCTTAATTTCGGGGACTTCTGGTTCTTC. This sequence encodes CASTALNFGDFWFF.

The V and J genes are TRBV27 and TRBJ2-3; maybe TRBD1 (6 bases). Germline CDR1 and CDR2: MNHEY and SMNVEV (reference sequence). The CDR3 loop spans 14 amino acids. The V and J ends lost 2 bases and 4 bases respectively, with 10 bases between them. CDR3 protein: CASSLMGAADTQYF. The CDR3 DNA sequence: TGTGCCAGCAGTTTAATGGGGGCTGCAGATACGCAGTATTTT.

The chain links TRBV9 to TRBJ2-1, with unresolved D. From germline, CDR1 is SGDLS and CDR2 YYNGEE. CDR3 size: 15 residues. With 0 bases removed from V and 9 bases from J, the gap between germline ends came to 16 bases. The CDR3 loop is CASSVEADPSVEQFF. CDR3 bases: TGTGCCAGCAGCGTAGAGGCGGATCCTAGTGTTGAGCAGTTCTTC.

V is TRBV5-1 and J is TRBJ2-1; maybe TRBD1 (9 bases). The CDR3 is made up of 14 amino acids. The germline V gene encodes CDR1 SGHRS and CDR2 YFSETQ. Trimming removed 2 bases at V and 7 bases at J, with 13 bases between. The CDR3 spells CASSFSGTGNEQFF. The CDR3, as DNA: TGCGCCAGCAGCTTTAGCGGGACAGGGAATGAGCAGTTCTTC.

The chain combines TRBV28 with TRBJ1-5, with D possibly matching TRBD1 (6 bases). Germline V gene sequence: CDR1 MDHEN, CDR2 SYDVKM. The CDR3 consists of 14 residues. With 3 bases removed from V and 6 bases from J, the gap between germline ends came to 12 bases. The CDR3 bases are TGTGCCAGCAGTTTTCACAGGGTGGGTCAGCCCCAGCATTTT. This encodes CASSFHRVGQPQHF.

The chain employs TRBV3-1 (or the pseudogene TRBV3-2) and TRBJ1-6; D may be TRBD1 (6 bases). Germline CDR1 is LGHDT and CDR2 is YNNKEL (reference sequence). V lost 0 bases and J 8 bases, leaving 11 bases between the germline ends. The CDR3 covers 15 residues. The CDR3 nucleotides read TGTGCCAGCAGCCAAGATCTGGGGGCGGATTCACCCCTCCACTTT. Residues: CASSQDLGADSPLHF.

This clone was recorded only once. The chain has TRBV5-1 and TRBJ1-6, with D perhaps matching TRBD1 (6 bases). Germline CDR1 is SGHRS and CDR2 is YFSETQ. Trimming left V 2 bases short and J 0 bases short, with 21 bases between. This CDR3 is 20 amino acids long. Here the CDR3 DNA reads TGCGCCAGCAGCTTTCAATCCCCAGACAGGAGGAGCTCCTATAATTCACCCCTCCACTTT. As protein: CASSFQSPDRRSSYNSPLHF.

The chain combines TRBV7-8 with TRBJ1-1; 7 bases are shared with TRBD1. In germline, CDR1 is SGHVS, CDR2 FQNEAQ. This CDR3 is built from 13 residues. Unmatched junction bases numbered 5, after V lost 0 bases and J lost 10 bases. CDR3 sequence reads: CASSLATGSGAFF. As DNA, the CDR3 is TGTGCCAGCAGCTTAGCGACAGGGTCGGGAGCTTTCTTT.

The chain is built from TRBV3-1 (or the pseudogene TRBV3-2) and TRBJ2-3; a weak D match, TRBD2 (6 bases). The CDR3 totals 16 residues. V lost 4 bases and J lost 4, with 18 bases in between. Germline assignment: CDR1 LGHDT and CDR2 YNNKEL (reference sequence). The DNA of the CDR3 is TGTGCCAGCAGCCCCAAGACTAGGGGTTTTGCAGATACGCAGTATTTT. Its protein is CASSPKTRGFADTQYF.